This paragraph reports one TCR beta chain. The sample originates from a study of Tregs in tolerant kidney transplant recipients. Sequencing used immunoSEQ multiplex PCR; TCRdb keeps in-frame clones, though not all of them. Found here are 62,000 or so clones, approximately 98% of them singletons; the top ten hold 0.34%. This specimen consisted of Tregs from blood, obtained before the transplant. This TCR derives from a human donor who received a combined kidney and bone marrow transplant.

The CDR3 protein is CASSHYRLAGGHITADTQYF. CDR3 sequence (DNA): TGCGCCAGCAGCCATTATCGGCTAGCGGGGGGCCATATTACGGCAGATACGCAGTATTTT. This chain connects TRBV4-1 to TRBJ2-3, with TRBD2 identical over 11 bases. CDR1 and CDR2 from the germline V gene are MGHRA and YSYEKL. V lost 3 bases, J lost 4 bases, and 18 bases stayed unmatched. The CDR3 length is 20 residues.